The sequence of this TCR beta chain was determined in a study of blood T cell repertoires in COVID-19. Whole-study context: Whether acute or convalescent, the COVID-19 samples came from the United States, Italy and Spain. T cells, B-cell-depleted T cells, or PBMCs provided the cDNA or gDNA that served as material.

Clones were read by immunoSEQ multiplex PCR, and TCRdb kept only the in-frame ones, dropping some. The table shows more than 85,000 clones, with more than 75% occurring only once. The sequence came from a man aged 55 to 70 with active or convalescent COVID-19. The sequenced sample was peripheral blood.

The CDR3 DNA reads TGCAGCGTTGAACTAGCGGGGTCTTACGAGCAGTACTTC. Amino acids: CSVELAGSYEQYF. The gene calls are TRBV29-1 and TRBJ2-7; 9 nucleotides match TRBD2. CDR1 is SQVTM, CDR2 ANQGSEA, per germline. This CDR3 has 13 residues. Trimming took 2 bases from V and 4 from J; bases not matched to a gene: 3.